Listed below are T cell receptor beta chains from one sample, sequenced in a study of shared clonotypes between healthy human individuals. Assay: immunoSEQ multiplex PCR; the TCRdb copy retains only in-frame clones and omits some. The sample holds about 2.3 million clones, about 90% seen once. Sample: naive CD4+ T cells from PBMCs. The receptors originated from a man aged 18 to 30 in good health. Some clones in this sample may be carry-over from other donors' samples. Each CDR3 is given with its conserved first and last residue. D genes are given only for firm matches. Clone size appears in some rows only: once, few, many, or a class for an expanded clone.

TRBV18	TRBJ1-3	-	-	TGTGCCAGCTCAGACCGCAAATCTGGAAACACCATATATTTT	CASSDRKSGNTIYF
TRBV28	TRBJ1-2	-	-	TGTGCCAGCTCAAAATCGGGGGGTAACTATGGCTACACCTTC	CASSKSGGNYGYTF
TRBV28	TRBJ2-1	-	TRBD2	TGTGCCAGCAGTACCCCCGGGACTAGTTCTTACAATGAGCAGTTCTTC	CASSTPGTSSYNEQFF
TRBV20-1	TRBJ2-1	-	-	TGCAGTGCTAGAGATGGGGTTGAGCAGTTCTTC	CSARDGVEQFF
TRBV27	TRBJ2-1	-	TRBD2	TGTGCCAGCAGTCCGGGACTAGCGGGAGCGGATGAGCAGTTCTTC	CASSPGLAGADEQFF
TRBV2	TRBJ1-2	-	TRBD1	TGTGCCAGCAGAGTACAGGGGGCCAAGGGCTATGGCTACACCTTC	CASRVQGAKGYGYTF
TRBV7-2	TRBJ1-3	few	-	TGTGCCAGCAGCTTAAACGGTATAAACACCATATATTTT	CASSLNGINTIYF
TRBV11-2	TRBJ2-5	-	TRBD1	TGTGCCAGCAGCGGCTACCGGGACAGGGGAAGGACCCAGTACTTC	CASSGYRDRGRTQYF
TRBV7-3	TRBJ2-1	once	TRBD2	TGTGCCAGCAGCTTGTCCAGCGGGAGCGATGAGCAGTTCTTC	CASSLSSGSDEQFF
TRBV10-1	TRBJ2-1	once	TRBD2	TGCGCCAGCAGTGATGGGCGGGGGGGCTACAATGAGCAGTTCTTC	CASSDGRGGYNEQFF
TRBV5-1	TRBJ1-2	-	TRBD1	TGCGCCAGCAGCATCTACAGGGGACGTGGCTACACCTTC	CASSIYRGRGYTF
TRBV9	TRBJ2-1	-	-	TGTGCCAGCAGCGTATTTGCTGGGTACAATGAGCAGTTCTTC	CASSVFAGYNEQFF
TRBV5-1	TRBJ2-1	-	-	TGCGCCAGCAGCTTGGGGGCGTACAATGAGCAGTTCTTC	CASSLGAYNEQFF
TRBV28	TRBJ1-2	-	TRBD1	TGTGCCAGCAGTTTATGGACAGGGGAGGTGAGCTATGGCTACACCTTC	CASSLWTGEVSYGYTF
TRBV30	TRBJ2-7	-	-	TGTGCCTGGGATGCCGGACAGAGCTACGAGCAGTACTTC	CAWDAGQSYEQYF
TRBV2	TRBJ2-3	-	TRBD2	TGTGCCAGCTCCTTCATCCCGGGGGGAGATACGCAGTATTTT	CASSFIPGGDTQYF
TRBV5-1	TRBJ2-3	-	-	TGCGCCAGCAGCTTGGGTGGGATAGGAGATACGCAGTATTTT	CASSLGGIGDTQYF
TRBV7-2	TRBJ1-1	-	TRBD1	TGTGCCAGCAGCTCATACCCCCGGACAGGGAACACTGAAGCTTTCTTT	CASSSYPRTGNTEAFF
TRBV11-2	TRBJ1-2	-	-	TGTGCCAGCAGGCAGGCGGGTCGCAGCTATGGCTACACCTTC	CASRQAGRSYGYTF
TRBV28	TRBJ1-2	-	-	TGTGCCAGCAGTTTTGGCCTGGGGGCATACACCTTC	CASSFGLGAYTF
TRBV6-5	TRBJ1-1	-	-	TGTGCCAGCAGTTACAAGGGGAGCGGAACTTTCTTT	CASSYKGSGTFF
TRBV2	TRBJ1-1	-	-	TGTGCCAGCATGCTAGGGCTGAACACTGAAGCTTTCTTT	CASMLGLNTEAFF
TRBV5-8	TRBJ2-3	-	-	TGTGCCAGCAGCCTCCGGGACCGGGATACAGATACGCAGTATTTT	CASSLRDRDTDTQYF
TRBV19	TRBJ1-5	-	-	TGTGCCAGTAGTATGGGCGTCAATCCCAGCCGCAATCAGCCCCAGCATTTT	CASSMGVNPSRNQPQHF
TRBV5-4	TRBJ2-4	once	TRBD2	TGTGCCAGCAGCTTACGGGGGGAGGCCAAAAACATTCAGTACTTC	CASSLRGEAKNIQYF
TRBV28	TRBJ1-2	-	-	TGTGCCAGCAGTTTAGGCTATTTTCAGGGAAGGTATGGCTACACCTTC	CASSLGYFQGRYGYTF
TRBV18	TRBJ2-3	-	TRBD2	TGTGCCAGCTCACAATCCGGACTAGCGGGGGGCACAGATACGCAGTATTTT	CASSQSGLAGGTDTQYF
TRBV28	TRBJ1-5	-	TRBD1	TGTGCCAGCAGTGTTGACAGGGAGGGTCAGCCCCAGCATTTT	CASSVDREGQPQHF
TRBV5-6	TRBJ1-4	-	-	TGTGCCAGCAGCTTGGCAAAGGGTCCTAATGAAAAACTGTTTTTT	CASSLAKGPNEKLFF
TRBV7-3	TRBJ2-3	-	-	TGTGCCAGCAGCTTATTTGAGGGAGGTCCGTCAGATACGCAGTATTTT	CASSLFEGGPSDTQYF
TRBV5-1	TRBJ2-3	-	-	TGCGCCAGCAGCTTGGTTCCAGGAGGGATCACAGATACGCAGTATTTT	CASSLVPGGITDTQYF
TRBV7-3	TRBJ2-7	-	TRBD1	TGTGCCAGCAGCCCGGACAGGACAATGGGCCCCCAGTACTTC	CASSPDRTMGPQYF
TRBV7-9	TRBJ1-1	-	TRBD1	TGTGCCAGCAGCTTGACAGGGGATGCTGAAGCTTTCTTT	CASSLTGDAEAFF
TRBV25-1	TRBJ2-1	-	TRBD2	TGTGCCAGCAGTGCAAAAGGGCTAGCGGGAGACGAGCAGTTCTTC	CASSAKGLAGDEQFF
TRBV5-6	TRBJ2-7	-	TRBD1	TGTGCCAGCAGCCCTGGGGGACAGGGGGCGTTCGAGCAGTACTTC	CASSPGGQGAFEQYF
TRBV5-4	TRBJ1-4	-	TRBD1	TGTGCCAGCAGCCCGGGACAGTATTCAAATGAAAAACTGTTTTTT	CASSPGQYSNEKLFF
TRBV7-2	TRBJ1-2	-	-	TGTGCCAGCAGCTTACGGGACGTAAACTATGGCTACACCTTC	CASSLRDVNYGYTF
TRBV9	TRBJ2-5	-	-	TGTGCCAGCACCCGGTCGGGCCAAGAGACCCAGTACTTC	CASTRSGQETQYF
TRBV7-7	TRBJ1-5	once	-	TGTGCCAGCAAACCGGGACGGGTTAATCAGCCCCAGCATTTT	CASKPGRVNQPQHF
TRBV27	TRBJ2-7	few	-	TGTGCCAGCAGTTTAGGTGGAAACTACGAGCAGTACTTC	CASSLGGNYEQYF